Following are 27 T cell receptor beta chains from one sample sequenced in a study of prognosis after radiotherapy for stage I lung cancer. CDR3 of TCR beta was amplified from genomic DNA via a two-round multiplex PCR. First-round PCR employed TRBV- and TRBJ-specific primers for each gene. Using its own MiXCR run on the multiplex PCR reads, TCRdb lists one record per CDR3 protein. The table lists around 15,000 distinct CDR3 sequences, more than 15% of them singletons, with more than 35% in the top ten. Sequenced here: PBMCs, sampled before or after stereotactic body radiation therapy (not recorded which). Every receptor here comes from a donor at least 50 years old with non-small cell lung cancer.

At least ten counts were recorded for this clonotype. V is TRBV7-2 and J is TRBJ2-4; D is uncertain. V was pared by 5 bases and J by 8 bases, with 16 bases between. This CDR3 contains 14 residues. The germline V gene has CDR1 SGHTA and CDR2 FQGNSA. CDR3 sequence reads: CASSATFGWDIQYF. The CDR3 region has the DNA TGTGCCAGCAGCGCCACCTTCGGTTGGGACATTCAGTACTTC. Combining the CDR3 with reference TRBV7-2 and TRBJ2-4 gives the whole variable domain GAGVSQSPSNKVTEKGKDVELRCDPISGHTALYWYRQSLGQGLEFLIYFQGNSAPDKSGLPSDRFSAERTGGSVSTLTIQRTQQEDSAVYLCASSATFGWDIQYFGAGTRLSVL.

The table lists this clonotype with many counts. The chain joins TRBV6-1 to TRBJ1-5; unclear D gene. The CDR3 has 15 residues. Germline V gene data show CDR1 as MNHNS and CDR2 as SASEGT. V dropped 6 bases and J dropped 7 bases, with 19 bases sitting between them. The CDR3 sequence is CASRAPQIGVQPQHF. The DNA for the CDR3 is TGTGCCAGCAGGGCTCCTCAGATAGGAGTCCAGCCCCAGCATTTT.

This clonotype was seen repeatedly, ten times or more. The V gene is TRBV7-3, the J gene TRBJ2-2, with no clear D. The CDR3 loop spans 12 amino acids. Per germline, CDR1 SGHTA and CDR2 FQGTGA. The V gene lost 3 bases and the J gene lost 6 bases, with 5 bases spanning the gap. The CDR3 DNA reads TGTGCCAGCAGCTTCCCGCCCGGGGAGCTGTTTTTT. Amino acids: CASSFPPGELFF.

This clonotype was detected many times. The chain uses TRBV28 and TRBJ2-1, with 8 bases identical to TRBD1. Trimming cost V 3 bases and J 7 bases; bases outside gene matches: 11. The germline V gene encodes CDR1 MDHEN and CDR2 SYDVKM. There are 16 residues in the CDR3. The CDR3 DNA reads as TGTGCCAGCAGTTTTAGATTAGGACAGGGCCGAAATGAGCAGTTCTTC. It translates to CASSFRLGQGRNEQFF. The complete variable domain, with remaining parts taken from reference TRBV28 and TRBJ2-1, reads DVKVTQSSRYLVKRTGEKVFLECVQDMDHENMFWYRQDPGLGLRLIYFSYDVKMKEKGDIPEGYSVSREKKERFSLILESASTNQTSMYLCASSFRLGQGRNEQFFGPGTRLTVL.

This clonotype is termed medium-sized (0.01 to 0.1%). V usage is TRBV20-1 and J usage is TRBJ2-1, with 13 positions matching TRBD2. This CDR3 is built from 20 residues. The germline V gene has CDR1 DFQATT and CDR2 SNEGSKA (reference sequence). With V trimmed by 0 bases and J by 4 bases, 15 bases remained unmatched. CDR3 residues: CSARDQWTSGSRSPYNEQFF. CDR3 DNA: TGCAGTGCTAGAGATCAATGGACTAGCGGGAGTCGGTCGCCGTACAATGAGCAGTTCTTC.

Many counts were recorded for this clonotype. The gene calls are TRBV20-1 and TRBJ2-3; a weak D match, TRBD2 (6 bases). Germline V gene lookup returns CDR1 DFQATT and CDR2 SNEGSKA (reference sequence). The CDR3 extends over 14 amino acids. Trimming left V 0 bases short and J 4 bases short, with 11 bases between. The chain's CDR3 is CSAREMWEADTQYF. CDR3 nucleotides: TGCAGTGCTAGAGAAATGTGGGAGGCAGATACGCAGTATTTT.

This clonotype was seen many times. This sequence joins TRBV19 and TRBJ2-5, with a possible D match to TRBD1 (5 bases). Between the trimmed V and J ends, which lost 6 bases and 2 bases, there was a span of 13 bases. Germline CDR1 reads LNHDA; CDR2 reads SQIVND (reference sequence). The CDR3 has 14 residues. The CDR3 protein is CASSTTGLQETQYF. In DNA, the CDR3 is TGTGCCAGTAGCACCACAGGTCTACAAGAGACCCAGTACTTC.

This clonotype was found many times. This chain links TRBV12-3 or TRBV12-4 with TRBJ2-7, with D possibly matching TRBD1 (6 bases). With 6 bases removed from V and 1 base from J, the gap between germline ends came to 7 bases. CDR3 length: 12 residues. The CDR3 DNA follows: TGTGCCAGCAGCAGGGGTTCCTACGAGCAGTACTTC. Amino acid sequence: CASSRGSYEQYF.

The table lists this clonotype with many counts. The J gene is TRBJ2-1, the V gene TRBV7-2, with D uncertain. Per the germline V gene, CDR1 is SGHTA and CDR2 is FQGNSA. The CDR3 is 12 amino acids. Trimming took off 1 base at V and 8 bases at J, with 6 bases between the two ends. CDR3: CASSLVGYEQFF. CDR3 DNA sequence: TGTGCCAGCAGCTTAGTAGGCTATGAGCAGTTCTTC.

This clonotype was detected many times. The V call is TRBV11-2, the J call TRBJ2-1; D possibly corresponds to TRBD1 (6 bases). The CDR3 contains 15 residues. The V gene's germline CDR1 is SGHAT and CDR2 FQNNGV. Trimming removed 4 bases at V and 4 bases at J, with 14 bases between. The CDR3 DNA is TGTGCCAGCAGCTCTAGACAGCAGGGGTACAATGAGCAGTTCTTC. Protein sequence: CASSSRQQGYNEQFF. The full variable domain, rest sourced from reference TRBV11-2 and TRBJ2-1, is EAGVAQSPRYKIIEKRQSVAFWCNPISGHATLYWYQQILGQGPKLLIQFQNNGVVDDSQLPKDRFSAERLKGVDSTLKIQPAKLEDSAVYLCASSSRQQGYNEQFFGPGTRLTVL.

This clonotype was counted ten times or more. The chain uses TRBV5-1 and TRBJ2-3; D ambiguous. Germline-derived CDR1 and CDR2 are SGHRS and YFSETQ. V was shortened by 0 bases and J by 1 base, with 9 bases between the two germline ends. CDR3 length: 15 amino acids. CDR3 region: CASSLEFGGTDTQYF. The DNA for the CDR3 is TGCGCCAGCAGCTTGGAGTTTGGGGGCACAGATACGCAGTATTTT.

This clonotype was observed at least ten times. The chain uses TRBV6-2 or TRBV6-3 and TRBJ2-3, with a possible D match to TRBD1 (6 bases). There are 14 residues in the CDR3. Germline CDR1 MNHEY, CDR2 SVGEGT. The germline V and J ends were trimmed by 10 bases and 5 bases, with 19 bases remaining between them. This CDR3 is CATRTRVGGDTQYF. The CDR3 DNA sequence: TGTGCCACCCGGACCCGGGTAGGGGGAGATACGCAGTATTTT.

This clonotype was seen repeatedly, ten times or more. The chain has TRBV24-1 and TRBJ2-7, with D hard to call. Germline CDR1 reads KGHDR; CDR2 reads SFDVKD. V shed 0 bases and J shed 7 bases, with 9 bases lying between them. This CDR3 region has 13 residues. As DNA, the CDR3 is TGTGCCACCAGTGATTTGCGGATGGGGGAGCAGTACTTC. Translating it yields CATSDLRMGEQYF.

This clonotype was observed many times. V and J are TRBV7-2 and TRBJ2-3; D remains unclear. Deletions cut 5 bases from V and 6 bases from J, with 15 bases between. The CDR3 has 14 residues. Germline CDR1 reads SGHTA; CDR2 reads FQGNSA. The CDR3 loop is CASSKNPPSDTQYF. For the CDR3, the DNA is TGTGCCAGCAGCAAAAACCCCCCGTCCGATACGCAGTATTTT.

This clonotype rates as medium-sized. This chain joins TRBV19 and TRBJ2-7; a possible D gene is TRBD1 (5 bases). This CDR3 is built from 12 residues. V shed 10 bases and J shed 2 bases, with 12 bases lying between them. Germline CDR1 and CDR2: LNHDA and SQIVND (reference sequence). CDR3 region: CATTDRTYEQYF. The CDR3 coding sequence is TGTGCCACCACCGACAGAACCTACGAGCAGTACTTC.

A note on this clonotype: With a much larger clone just one base away, this may be a read error. The CDR3 nucleotides are TGTGCCAGCAGTCTCAGGTTATATGAGCAGTTCTTC. This gives the protein CASSLRLYEQFF. The chain employs TRBV28 and TRBJ2-1; unclear D gene. CDR3 length equals 12 residues. Trimming took 5 bases from V and 8 from J, leaving 10 bases between them. CDR1 is MDHEN and CDR2 is SYDVKM in the germline V gene. Supplemented by reference TRBV28 and TRBJ2-1, the full variable domain reads DVKVTQSSRYLVKRTGEKVFLECVQDMDHENMFWYRQDPGLGLRLIYFSYDVKMKEKGDIPEGYSVSREKKERFSLILESASTNQTSMYLCASSLRLYEQFFGPGTRLTVL.

This clonotype has at least ten counts. The chain uses TRBV5-1 and TRBJ2-1; D perhaps matches TRBD2 (6 bases). CDR3 length equals 13 residues. Trimming took off 4 bases at V and 8 bases at J, with 13 bases between the two ends. Looked up from germline, CDR1 is SGHRS and CDR2 is YFSETQ. Here the CDR3 reads CASSTRLGDEQFF. CDR3 nucleotides: TGCGCCAGCAGCACAAGACTAGGGGATGAGCAGTTCTTC.

By share, this clonotype ranks as medium-sized. The genes are TRBV11-3 and TRBJ2-2, with 7 bases lining up with TRBD1. This CDR3 is built from 17 residues. Germline trimming cut 4 bases from V and 6 bases from J; bases unmatched to any gene: 14. The germline CDR1 and CDR2 sequences are SGHNT and YENEEA. This CDR3 is CASSSGVTGVRAGELFF. The CDR3 DNA reads as TGTGCCAGCAGCTCGGGCGTTACAGGGGTGAGGGCCGGGGAGCTGTTTTTT.

The rearrangement links TRBV4-2 to TRBJ2-3, with D tentatively TRBD1 or TRBD2 (5 bases each). Trimming took 2 bases from V and 2 from J, leaving 14 bases between them. CDR1 and CDR2 from the germline V gene are LGHNA and YNFKEQ. The CDR3 contains 16 residues. CDR3 nucleotides: TGTGCCAGCAGCCAAACCGGGACGCTAGACACAGATACGCAGTATTTT. Translation: CASSQTGTLDTDTQYF.

This clonotype was recorded at least ten times. A junction boundary mismatches the germline segment, possibly from a read error. This sequence joins TRBV6-1 and TRBJ1-1, with D unresolved. This CDR3 comprises 12 residues. Germline CDR1 reads MNHNS; CDR2 reads SASEGT. The chain's CDR3 is CASSETYTEALF. CDR3 coding DNA: TGTGCCAGCAGTGAAACGTACACTGAAGCTCTCTTT.

The sample holds many counts of this clonotype. The gene calls are TRBV5-1 and TRBJ2-1; D may be TRBD1 (7 bases). CDR3 length: 16 amino acids. Germline-derived CDR1 and CDR2 are SGHRS and YFSETQ. V lost 4 bases and J 2 bases, leaving 16 bases between the germline ends. CDR3: CASSQTQGGTYNEQFF. The DNA for the CDR3 is TGCGCCAGCAGCCAAACCCAGGGGGGAACCTACAATGAGCAGTTCTTC.

The sample holds many counts of this clonotype. CDR3 protein: CASSQSMGRYNEQFF. Written as DNA, the CDR3 is TGTGCCAGCAGCCAATCTATGGGACGGTACAATGAGCAGTTCTTC. This chain joins TRBV3-1 and TRBJ2-1; D tentatively reads TRBD1 or TRBD2 (5 bases each). The germline V and J ends were trimmed by 2 bases and 4 bases, with 12 bases remaining between them. Germline V lookup: CDR1 LGHDT, CDR2 YNNKEL (reference sequence). This CDR3 spans 15 amino acids.

This clonotype was recorded many times. The chain recombines TRBV4-1 with TRBJ1-2; D might be TRBD1 (6 bases). The CDR3 covers 15 residues. From germline, CDR1 is MGHRA and CDR2 YSYEKL. V was cut by 4 bases and J by 7 bases, with 19 bases left in between. As DNA, the CDR3 is TGCGCCAGCAGCCCTTACCGACAGGACAAAGGTGGCTACACCTTC. It codes for CASSPYRQDKGGYTF.

The chain recombines TRBV11-2 with TRBJ2-1; 11 bases are a match to TRBD1. The ends lost 5 bases at V and 4 bases at J; junction bases unmatched: 4. The CDR3 runs to 15 residues. Germline V gives CDR1 SGHAT, CDR2 FQNNGV. The CDR3 DNA reads as TGTGCCAGCAGCGAAGGACAGGGGGCATACAATGAGCAGTTCTTC. It specifies CASSEGQGAYNEQFF.

This clonotype was seen repeatedly, ten times or more. One junction end disagrees with the germline gene, perhaps due to a read error. The V gene is TRBV28, the J gene TRBJ2-7; 10 bases align to TRBD1. This CDR3 spans 15 amino acids. CDR1 and CDR2 (germline): MDHEN, SYDVKM. The CDR3 nucleotides read TGTGCCAGCAGTTTGGGGCCAGGGACAGGGGACGAGCGGTACTTC. It yields the protein CASSLGPGTGDERYF.

This clonotype was seen repeatedly, ten times or more. This chain connects TRBV5-4 to TRBJ2-2; 15 positions match TRBD2. V lost 0 bases, J lost 3 bases, and 6 bases stayed unmatched. Germline values: CDR1 SGHNT, CDR2 YYREEE (reference sequence). The CDR3 has 19 residues. In nucleotides, the CDR3 is TGTGCCAGCAGCTTGGTCGGACTAGCGGGAGGGCCGTACACCGGGGAGCTGTTTTTT. Encoded protein: CASSLVGLAGGPYTGELFF.

Many counts were recorded for this clonotype. The chain has TRBV29-1 and TRBJ2-1; D assignment may be TRBD1 or TRBD2 (5 bases each). The CDR3 is 10 amino acids. Germline loops: CDR1 SQVTM, CDR2 ANQGSEA. Trimming stripped 7 bases from V and 12 bases from J, with 13 bases between. The DNA of the CDR3 is TGCAGCGGGACATCGGGGAGGCAGTTCTTC. Its protein product is CSGTSGRQFF.